The rows below give T cell receptor beta chains drawn from one sample of a study of Ad26.COV2.S vaccination and SARS-CoV-2 variants. The table came from immunoSEQ multiplex PCR; TCRdb's copy has only in-frame clones and leaves some out. Of about 440,000 clones listed, 87% are singletons. Specimen: peripheral blood, collected in a trial of Ad26.COV2.S vaccine versus placebo. These receptors came from a person between 18 and 65 years old who received the Ad26.COV2.S COVID-19 vaccine or a placebo. CDR3s include the opening cysteine and the closing phenylalanine or tryptophan. The D gene is left open where the match is weak. Expanded clones are given a class, and other clones once, few, many or no size at all.

j_gene | d_gene | abundance | v_gene | CDR3aa | CDR3nt
TRBJ2-7 | TRBD2 | NA | TRBV3-1/TRBV3-2 | CASSLRLAREQYF | TGTGCCAGCAGCCTCCGACTAGCTCGCGAGCAGTACTTC
TRBJ2-3 | TRBD1 | NA | TRBV7-9 | CASSPDRDRITDTQYF | TGTGCCAGCAGCCCCGACCGGGACAGAATCACAGATACGCAGTATTTT
TRBJ1-1 | NA | NA | TRBV7-2 | CASSLALGRSNTEAFF | TGTGCCAGCAGCTTAGCGCTGGGTAGATCGAACACTGAAGCTTTCTTT
TRBJ2-5 | TRBD1 | NA | TRBV27 | CASSLTGGYPETQYF | TGTGCCAGCAGTTTGACAGGGGGCTATCCGGAGACCCAGTACTTC
TRBJ2-3 | NA | NA | TRBV24-1 | CATSDGFDTQYF | TGTGCCACCAGTGACGGGTTCGATACGCAGTATTTT
TRBJ2-2 | TRBD1 | NA | TRBV6-5 | CASRRQGITGELFF | TGTGCCAGCAGACGACAGGGGATCACCGGGGAGCTGTTTTTT
TRBJ2-5 | NA | few | TRBV3-1/TRBV3-2 | CASSQAAWDQYF | TGTGCCAGCAGCCAAGCCGCGTGGGACCAGTACTTC
TRBJ1-1 | TRBD1 | NA | TRBV2 | CASREDRVGEAFF | TGTGCCAGCAGGGAGGACAGGGTGGGTGAAGCTTTCTTT
TRBJ2-7 | TRBD2 | NA | TRBV12-3/TRBV12-4 | CASSRTSGGEQYF | TGTGCCTCATCCCGGACCTCGGGGGGCGAGCAGTACTTC
TRBJ1-5 | NA | NA | TRBV7-9 | CASSLIGNNQPQHF | TGTGCCAGCAGCTTAATAGGGAACAATCAGCCCCAGCATTTT
TRBJ2-7 | TRBD2 | NA | TRBV6-1 | CASSELLAGDNVRDF | TGTGCCAGCAGTGAACTCCTAGCGGGCGACAACGTTCGAGACTTC
TRBJ1-2 | NA | few | TRBV5-4 | CASSLPQGGYTF | TGTGCCAGCAGCTTACCACAGGGTGGCTACACCTTC
TRBJ1-3 | NA | NA | TRBV5-1 | CASSLVGVSGNTIYF | TGCGCCAGCAGCTTGGTGGGAGTGTCTGGAAACACCATATATTTT
TRBJ1-5 | TRBD1 | NA | TRBV7-2 | CASSQRTGGNQPQHF | TGTGCCAGCAGCCAACGGACAGGGGGCAATCAGCCCCAGCATTTT
TRBJ1-6 | NA | NA | TRBV28 | CASSPRVGFSPLHF | TGTGCCAGCAGTCCCAGGGTAGGGTTTTCACCCCTCCACTTT
TRBJ2-2 | TRBD2 | NA | TRBV5-4 | CASTMGTSGATGELFF | TGTGCCAGCACCATGGGCACTAGCGGAGCCACCGGGGAGCTGTTTTTT
TRBJ1-1 | NA | NA | TRBV4-3 | CASSQSTVNTEAFF | TGCGCCAGCAGCCAAAGTACGGTGAACACTGAAGCTTTCTTT
TRBJ1-1 | NA | once | TRBV6-2/TRBV6-3 | CASSYLKNTEAFF | TGTGCCAGCAGTTACTTGAAGAACACTGAAGCTTTCTTT
TRBJ2-7 | NA | NA | TRBV6-6 | CASSYEGDEQYF | TGTGCCAGCAGTTACGAAGGCGACGAGCAGTACTTC
TRBJ1-2 | TRBD1 | few | TRBV28 | CASSWDRNYGYTF | TGTGCCAGCAGTTGGGACAGAAACTATGGCTACACCTTC
TRBJ2-2 | NA | NA | TRBV15 | CATSRENTGELFF | TGTGCCACCAGCAGAGAAAACACCGGGGAGCTGTTTTTT
TRBJ1-1 | TRBD1 | NA | TRBV2 | CASRDRMNTEAFF | TGTGCCTCACGGGACAGGATGAACACTGAAGCTTTCTTT
TRBJ1-1 | NA | NA | TRBV5-4 | CASSFRPNLEAFF | TGTGCCAGCAGCTTTCGACCCAATCTTGAAGCTTTCTTT
TRBJ1-3 | NA | NA | TRBV13 | CASSFWHTNSGNTIYF | TGTGCCAGCAGCTTTTGGCACACTAACTCTGGAAACACCATATATTTT
TRBJ2-3 | NA | once | TRBV18 | CASSPGVTDTQYF | TGTGCCAGCTCACCGGGAGTCACAGATACGCAGTATTTT
TRBJ2-3 | NA | once | TRBV2 | CASPSASTDTQYF | TGTGCCAGTCCCAGCGCGAGCACAGATACGCAGTATTTT